Following are 22 T cell receptor beta chains from one sample sequenced in a study of graft-versus-host responses after intestinal transplantation. Clones were sequenced by immunoSEQ multiplex PCR, and TCRdb holds only the in-frame ones, with some missing. The sample contains thousands of clones, around two thirds of which appear only once. Graft tissue was processed to release intraepithelial and lamina propria lymphocytes. The sequencing here drew on ileum tissue, taken about 67 weeks after intestinal transplant. These receptor sequences come from a human patient who received an intestinal transplant, so some T cells may come from the graft donor.

This rearrangement joins TRBV15 to TRBJ2-1; 7 nucleotides align to TRBD2. The CDR3 runs 16 residues. Looked up from germline, CDR1 is LNHNV and CDR2 is YYDKDF (reference sequence). V shed 0 bases, J shed 0 bases, and the junction held 2 bases outside the gene matches. CDR3 nucleotide sequence: TGTGCCACCAGCAGAGATACGGGGGGCTCCTACAATGAGCAGTTCTTC. Its protein product is CATSRDTGGSYNEQFF. The full variable domain, rest sourced from reference TRBV15 and TRBJ2-1, is DAMVIQNPRYQVTQFGKPVTLSCSQTLNHNVMYWYQQKSSQAPKLLFHYYDKDFNNEADTPDNFQSRRPNTSFCFLDIRSPGLGDTAMYLCATSRDTGGSYNEQFFGPGTRLTVL.

The chain combines TRBV2 with TRBJ1-5; unclear D gene. The V end was cut by 7 bases, the J end by 0 bases, with 19 bases between. The length of the CDR3 is 17 residues. CDR1 and CDR2 (germline): SNHLY, FYNNEI. DNA for the CDR3: TGTGCCAGCACCCCGATGAGGCCAGGTTTTAGCAATCAGCCCCAGCATTTT. It specifies CASTPMRPGFSNQPQHF.

The V call is TRBV6-6, the J call TRBJ2-1, with a weak D call TRBD2 (5 bases). V was trimmed by 6 bases and J by 3 bases, leaving 12 bases between them. The CDR3 loop spans 14 amino acids. Germline V gene sequence: CDR1 MNHNY, CDR2 SVGAGI (reference sequence). The CDR3 reads CASSLEGNYNEQFF. CDR3 coding DNA: TGTGCCAGCAGCCTAGAGGGTAACTACAATGAGCAGTTCTTC.

CDR3 nucleotide sequence: TGTGCCAGCAGCCGAACAACCGGGGCCGAAGCTTTCTTT. This sequence encodes CASSRTTGAEAFF. The rearrangement joins TRBV5-5 to TRBJ1-1, with D possibly matching TRBD1 (5 bases). The CDR3 runs 13 residues. Trimming cost V 4 bases and J 8 bases, with 15 bases left between them. The V gene's germline CDR1 is SGHKS and CDR2 YYEKEE (reference sequence). The variable domain in full, with the rest retrieved from reference TRBV5-5 and TRBJ1-1, is DAGVTQSPTHLIKTRGQQVTLRCSPISGHKSVSWYQQVLGQGPQFIFQYYEKEERGRGNFPDRFSARQFPNYSSELNVNALLLGDSALYLCASSRTTGAEAFFGQGTRLTVV.

The chain links TRBV30 to TRBJ2-7, with 7 bases that match TRBD2. V shed 3 bases and J 5 bases; nucleotides not matched to a gene: 4. CDR3 size: 12 residues. Germline V gives CDR1 GTSNPN, CDR2 SVGIG (reference sequence). CDR3 DNA sequence: TGTGCCTGGAGACGTCGGGGGGACGAGCAGTACTTC. Protein product: CAWRRRGDEQYF.

This clone was seen once. The V call is TRBV7-4, the J call TRBJ2-5; TRBD2 matches 11 bases. The DNA matches TRBJ2-7 better at its end, which makes the J call doubtful. CDR1 SGHVT and CDR2 SQSDAQ come from the germline V gene. The CDR3 totals 18 residues. The CDR3 protein is CASSFAASGRKSSYEQYF. Here the CDR3 DNA reads TGTGCCAGCAGCTTCGCGGCTAGCGGGAGGAAGAGCTCCTACGAGCAGTACTTC.

In the case of this clone: An end of the junction differs from the germline gene, which may be a read error. The J gene is TRBJ2-6, the V gene TRBV5-4; D unresolved. The CDR3 totals 17 residues. Germline CDR1 and CDR2: SGHNT and YYREEE (reference sequence). CDR3 protein: CASYLNVQTKSGQRPDF. The CDR3 DNA follows: TGTGCCAGCTATTTAAACGTCCAGACAAAGTCGGGCCAACGTCCTGACTTC.

The chain has TRBV6-1 and TRBJ1-1, with a weak D call TRBD1 (5 bases). The V end was cut by 5 bases, the J end by 5 bases, with 9 bases between. The CDR3 has 12 residues. The V gene's germline CDR1 is MNHNS and CDR2 SASEGT. Written as DNA, the CDR3 is TGTGCCAGCAGTAAAGGGGTTACTGAAGCTTTCTTT. It codes for CASSKGVTEAFF.

V gene TRBV5-6 combines with J gene TRBJ2-3; no definite D call. Germline loops: CDR1 SGHDT, CDR2 YYEEEE. The CDR3 is made up of 16 amino acids. Trimming shortened V by 0 bases and J by 0 bases, and 11 bases separated the two germline ends. The CDR3 nucleotides are TGTGCCAGCAGCTTGGGTATGGGCCCTAGCACAGATACGCAGTATTTT. It translates to CASSLGMGPSTDTQYF.

This clone was seen only a few times. This chain joins TRBV11-2 and TRBJ2-2; TRBD1 agrees at 8 bases. The trim removed 1 base at V and 0 bases at J, leaving 4 bases unmatched. There are 17 residues in the CDR3. Germline V gene sequence: CDR1 SGHAT, CDR2 FQNNGV. CDR3 DNA sequence: TGTGCCAGCAGCTTAGGCAAACAGGGGGCGAACACCGGGGAGCTGTTTTTT. This encodes CASSLGKQGANTGELFF.

This clone has a handful of counts. The CDR3 here is CASSLNPGQAVETQYF. As DNA, the CDR3 is TGCGCCAGCAGCTTGAATCCAGGACAGGCGGTTGAGACCCAGTACTTC. The chain links TRBV5-1 to TRBJ2-5; 7 nucleotides align to TRBD1. This CDR3 comprises 16 residues. The germline V gene encodes CDR1 SGHRS and CDR2 YFSETQ. The J segment lost 5 bases and the V segment lost 1 base, leaving 11 bases of the junction unmatched.

This clone was observed a handful of times. The J gene is TRBJ2-7, the V gene TRBV9, with TRBD2 identical over 7 bases. The CDR3 consists of 14 residues. After removal of 5 bases from V and 7 bases from J, the junction contained 12 bases not matched to a gene. CDR1 SGDLS and CDR2 YYNGEE come from the germline V gene. The CDR3 region is CASSPGLGDLEQYF. The CDR3 DNA reads as TGTGCCAGCAGTCCCGGACTAGGGGACTTGGAGCAGTACTTC.

The rearrangement joins TRBV13 to TRBJ1-3, with D possibly being TRBD1 (5 bases). This CDR3 is 19 amino acids long. Germline loops: CDR1 PRHDT, CDR2 FYEKMQ (reference sequence). With 3 bases removed from V and 0 bases from J, the gap between germline ends came to 21 bases. The CDR3 reads CASSLIGRSPGRSGNTIYF. As DNA, the CDR3 is TGTGCCAGCAGCTTGATTGGTAGATCCCCAGGGCGCTCTGGAAACACCATATATTTT.

The V call is TRBV10-2, the J call TRBJ2-3; 7 nucleotides line up with TRBD1. The CDR3 length is 12 residues. Germline V gene data show CDR1 as WSHSY and CDR2 as SAAADI. Trimming took 3 bases from V and 6 from J; bases not matched to a gene: 0. Here the CDR3 reads CASSEQGDTQYF. CDR3 DNA: TGCGCCAGCAGTGAACAGGGGGATACGCAGTATTTT.

This clone was seen once. J is TRBJ1-2 and V is TRBV12-5; no clear D gene. Per germline, CDR1 LGHNT and CDR2 FRNRAP. The CDR3 has 12 residues. V shed 2 bases and J shed 5 bases, with 6 bases lying between them. CDR3 loop: CASGLYGYGYTF. The CDR3 region has the DNA TGTGCTAGTGGTTTGTACGGATATGGCTACACCTTC.

This clone has just a few counts. The genes are TRBV19 and TRBJ2-1; TRBD1 or TRBD2 may be the D gene (5 bases each). The CDR3 contains 12 residues. V gave up 5 bases and J gave up 14 bases, with 16 bases separating them. Germline V gene sequence: CDR1 LNHDA, CDR2 SQIVND (reference sequence). CDR3: CASSGEVGTEFF. The CDR3 coding sequence is TGTGCCAGTAGTGGGGAAGTAGGGACGGAGTTCTTC. Full variable domain (outside the CDR3, taken from reference TRBV19 and TRBJ2-1): DGGITQSPKYLFRKEGQNVTLSCEQNLNHDAMYWYRQDPGQGLRLIYYSQIVNDFQKGDIAEGYSVSREKKESFPLTVTSAQKNPTAFYLCASSGEVGTEFFGPGTRLTVL.

The table lists this clone with a few counts. This rearrangement joins TRBV11-3 to TRBJ2-2; 9 nucleotides align to TRBD2. The length of the CDR3 is 14 residues. Germline V gives CDR1 SGHNT, CDR2 YENEEA. The V gene end was trimmed by 5 bases and the J gene end by 5 bases; junction bases not matched to a gene: 3. The CDR3 nucleotides read TGTGCCAGCAGCCCAAGCGGGAGGACCGGGGAGCTGTTTTTT. Translation: CASSPSGRTGELFF. Full variable domain (missing parts from reference TRBV11-3 and TRBJ2-2): EAGVVQSPRYKIIEKKQPVAFWCNPISGHNTLYWYLQNLGQGPELLIRYENEEAVDDSQLPKDRFSAERLKGVDSTLKIQPAELGDSAVYLCASSPSGRTGELFFGEGSRLTVL.

This clone appeared a few times. The V call is TRBV6-5, the J call TRBJ2-7; D ambiguous. Germline loops: CDR1 MNHEY, CDR2 SVGAGI. This CDR3 has 14 amino acids. V lost 0 bases, J lost 0 bases, and 6 bases lay in between. For the CDR3, the DNA is TGTGCCAGCAGTTACTCCAGGTTCTCCTACGAGCAGTACTTC. It yields the protein CASSYSRFSYEQYF.

The chain employs TRBV14 and TRBJ2-5; perhaps D is TRBD1 or TRBD2 (6 bases each). V lost 7 bases and J 4 bases, leaving 13 bases between the germline ends. Germline CDR1 reads SGHDN; CDR2 reads FVKESK. The CDR3 runs 13 residues. This chain's CDR3 is CASTRGLGETQYF. The CDR3 region has the DNA TGTGCCAGCACCCGGGGGCTTGGAGAGACCCAGTACTTC.

The rearrangement uses TRBV7-6 and TRBJ2-1, with a weak D call TRBD2 (5 bases). Germline V gene lookup returns CDR1 SGHVS and CDR2 FNYEAQ. The CDR3 extends over 12 amino acids. Trimming cost V 4 bases and J 9 bases, with 10 bases left between them. In nucleotides, the CDR3 is TGTGCCAGCAGCTCCCCTAGCAGTGAGCAGTTCTTC. The encoded protein is CASSSPSSEQFF.

This chain uses TRBV14 with TRBJ2-7; no firm D call. V lost 1 base and J 5 bases, leaving 9 bases between the germline ends. CDR3 length equals 13 residues. The V gene's germline CDR1 is SGHDN and CDR2 FVKESK. The chain's CDR3 is CASSQVPRDEQYF. CDR3 DNA: TGTGCCAGCAGCCAAGTTCCAAGGGACGAGCAGTACTTC.

This chain connects TRBV19 to TRBJ1-1, with 7 bases identical to TRBD1. Germline loops: CDR1 LNHDA, CDR2 SQIVND (reference sequence). This CDR3 comprises 13 residues. The trim removed 5 bases at V and 5 bases at J, leaving 5 bases unmatched. The CDR3 is CASSLGQVTEAFF. CDR3 in DNA: TGTGCCAGTAGTCTAGGACAGGTGACTGAAGCTTTCTTT.